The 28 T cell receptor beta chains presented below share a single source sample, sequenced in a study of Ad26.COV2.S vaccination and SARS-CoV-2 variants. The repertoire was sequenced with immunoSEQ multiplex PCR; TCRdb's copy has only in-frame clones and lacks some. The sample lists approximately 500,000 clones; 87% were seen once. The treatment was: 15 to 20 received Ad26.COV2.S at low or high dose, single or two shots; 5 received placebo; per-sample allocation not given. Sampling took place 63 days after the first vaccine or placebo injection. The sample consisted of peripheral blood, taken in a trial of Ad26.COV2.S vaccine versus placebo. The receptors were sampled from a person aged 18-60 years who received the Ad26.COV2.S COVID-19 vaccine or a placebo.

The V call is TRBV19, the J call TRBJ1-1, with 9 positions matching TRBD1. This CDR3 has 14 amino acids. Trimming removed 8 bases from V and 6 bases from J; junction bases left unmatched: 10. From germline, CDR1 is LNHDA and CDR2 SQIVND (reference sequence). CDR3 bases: TGTGCCAGTCGAGACCGGGACAGGGCCGCTGAAGCTTTCTTT. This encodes CASRDRDRAAEAFF.

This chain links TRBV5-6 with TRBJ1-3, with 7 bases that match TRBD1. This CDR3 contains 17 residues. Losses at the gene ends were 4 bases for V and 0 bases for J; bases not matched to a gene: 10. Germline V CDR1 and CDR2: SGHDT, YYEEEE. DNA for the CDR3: TGTGCCAGCAGCACTACAGGGGTTGGGAGCTCTGGAAACACCATATATTTT. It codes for CASSTTGVGSSGNTIYF.

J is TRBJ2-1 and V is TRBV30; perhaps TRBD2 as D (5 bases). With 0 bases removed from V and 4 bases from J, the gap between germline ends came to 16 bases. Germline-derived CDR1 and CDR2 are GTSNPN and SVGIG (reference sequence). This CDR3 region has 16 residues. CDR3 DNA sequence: TGTGCCTGGAGTGTAGGTTCGACGGGATCTTACAATGAGCAGTTCTTC. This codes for CAWSVGSTGSYNEQFF. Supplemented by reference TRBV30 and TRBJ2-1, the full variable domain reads SQTIHQWPATLVQPVGSPLSLECTVEGTSNPNLYWYRQAAGRGLQLLFYSVGIGQISSEVPQNLSASRPQDRQFILSSKKLLLSDSGFYLCAWSVGSTGSYNEQFFGPGTRLTVL.

In nucleotides, the CDR3 is TGTGCCAGCAGTTTAAACGGACACTTTGAAGCTTTCTTT. This translates into CASSLNGHFEAFF. This rearrangement joins TRBV6-5 to TRBJ1-1; tentative D call: TRBD1 (5 bases). From germline, CDR1 is MNHEY and CDR2 SVGAGI. Trimming removed 4 bases at V and 7 bases at J, with 13 bases between. This CDR3 has 13 amino acids.

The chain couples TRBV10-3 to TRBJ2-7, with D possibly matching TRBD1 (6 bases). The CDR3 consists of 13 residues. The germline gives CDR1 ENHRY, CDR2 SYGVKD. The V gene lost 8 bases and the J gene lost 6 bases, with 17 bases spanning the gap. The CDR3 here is CAIAQGRLGEQYF. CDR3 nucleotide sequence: TGTGCCATCGCACAGGGTAGGTTGGGCGAGCAGTACTTC.

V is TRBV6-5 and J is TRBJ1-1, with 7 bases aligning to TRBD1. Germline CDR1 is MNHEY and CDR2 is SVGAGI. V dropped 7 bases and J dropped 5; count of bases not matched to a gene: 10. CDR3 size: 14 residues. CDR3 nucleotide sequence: TGTGCCAGCACCCAGACAGGGTCGGGGACTGAAGCTTTCTTT. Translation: CASTQTGSGTEAFF.

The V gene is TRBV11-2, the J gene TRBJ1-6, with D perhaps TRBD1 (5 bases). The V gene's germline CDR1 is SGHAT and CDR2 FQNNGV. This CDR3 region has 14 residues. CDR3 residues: CKPRSDSYNSPLHF. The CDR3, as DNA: TGTAAGCCCCGCAGTGACAGCTACAATTCACCCCTCCACTTT.

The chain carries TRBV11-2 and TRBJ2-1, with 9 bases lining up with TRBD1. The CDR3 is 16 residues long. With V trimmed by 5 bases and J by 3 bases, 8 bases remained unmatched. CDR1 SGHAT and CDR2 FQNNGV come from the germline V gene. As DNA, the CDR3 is TGTGCCAGCAGCCCGTACAGGGGGCAGGTCTACAATGAGCAGTTCTTC. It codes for CASSPYRGQVYNEQFF.

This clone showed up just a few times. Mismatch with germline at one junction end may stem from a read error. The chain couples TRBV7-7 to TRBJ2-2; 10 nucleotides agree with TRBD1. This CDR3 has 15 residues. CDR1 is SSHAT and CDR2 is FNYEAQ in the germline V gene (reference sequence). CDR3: CASSTRTGGTGELFF. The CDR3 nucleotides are TGTGCTAGCAGCACCAGGACAGGGGGCACCGGGGAGCTGTTTTTT.

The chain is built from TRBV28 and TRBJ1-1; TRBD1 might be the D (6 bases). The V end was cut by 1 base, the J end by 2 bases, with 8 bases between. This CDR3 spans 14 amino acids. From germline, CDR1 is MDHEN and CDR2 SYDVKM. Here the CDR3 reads CASSLYRANTEAFF. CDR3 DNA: TGTGCCAGCAGTTTATACAGGGCTAACACTGAAGCTTTCTTT.

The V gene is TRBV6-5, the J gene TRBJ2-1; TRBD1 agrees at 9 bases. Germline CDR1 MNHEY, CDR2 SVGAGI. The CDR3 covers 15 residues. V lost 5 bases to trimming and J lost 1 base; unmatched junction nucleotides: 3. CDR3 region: CASSQTGGSYNEQFF. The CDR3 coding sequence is TGTGCCAGCAGTCAGACAGGGGGGTCCTACAATGAGCAGTTCTTC.

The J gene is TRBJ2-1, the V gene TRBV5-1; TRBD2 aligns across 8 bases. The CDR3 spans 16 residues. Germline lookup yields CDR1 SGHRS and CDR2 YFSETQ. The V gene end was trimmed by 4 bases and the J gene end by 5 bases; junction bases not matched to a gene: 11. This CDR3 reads CASSPGLGPPHNEQFF. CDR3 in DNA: TGCGCCAGCAGCCCGGGACTAGGTCCCCCCCACAATGAGCAGTTCTTC.

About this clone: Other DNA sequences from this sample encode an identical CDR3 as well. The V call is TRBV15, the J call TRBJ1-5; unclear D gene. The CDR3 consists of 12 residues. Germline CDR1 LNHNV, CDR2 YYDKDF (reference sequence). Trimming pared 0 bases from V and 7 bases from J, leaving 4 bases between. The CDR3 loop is CATSRDFQPQHF. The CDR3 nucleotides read TGTGCCACCAGCAGAGATTTCCAGCCCCAGCATTTT. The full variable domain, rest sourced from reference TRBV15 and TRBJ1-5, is DAMVIQNPRYQVTQFGKPVTLSCSQTLNHNVMYWYQQKSSQAPKLLFHYYDKDFNNEADTPDNFQSRRPNTSFCFLDIRSPGLGDTAMYLCATSRDFQPQHFGDGTRLSIL.

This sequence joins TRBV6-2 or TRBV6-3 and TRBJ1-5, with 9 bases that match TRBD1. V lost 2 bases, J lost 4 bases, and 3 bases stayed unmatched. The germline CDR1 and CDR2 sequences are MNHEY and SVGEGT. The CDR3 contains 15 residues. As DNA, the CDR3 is TGTGCCAGCAGTTACCTCGGACAGGGGAATCAGCCCCAGCATTTT. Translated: CASSYLGQGNQPQHF.

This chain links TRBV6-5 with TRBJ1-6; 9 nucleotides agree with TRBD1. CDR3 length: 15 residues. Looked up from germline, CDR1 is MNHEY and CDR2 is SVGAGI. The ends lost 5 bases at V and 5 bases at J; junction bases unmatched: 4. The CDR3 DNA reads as TGTGCCAGCAGTCGGACAGGGGATAATAATTCACCCCTCCACTTT. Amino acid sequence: CASSRTGDNNSPLHF.

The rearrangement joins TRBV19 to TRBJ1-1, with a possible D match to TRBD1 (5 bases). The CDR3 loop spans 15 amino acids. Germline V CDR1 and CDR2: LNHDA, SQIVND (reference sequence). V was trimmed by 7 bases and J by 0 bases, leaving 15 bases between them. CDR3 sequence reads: CASNQGTYMNTEAFF. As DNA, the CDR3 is TGTGCCAGTAATCAGGGCACTTATATGAACACTGAAGCTTTCTTT.

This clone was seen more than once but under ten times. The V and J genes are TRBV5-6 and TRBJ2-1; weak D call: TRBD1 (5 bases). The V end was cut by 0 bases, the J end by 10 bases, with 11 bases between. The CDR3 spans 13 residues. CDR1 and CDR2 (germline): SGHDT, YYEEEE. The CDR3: CASSLEGFGEQFF. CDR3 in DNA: TGTGCCAGCAGCTTGGAGGGGTTCGGCGAGCAGTTCTTC.

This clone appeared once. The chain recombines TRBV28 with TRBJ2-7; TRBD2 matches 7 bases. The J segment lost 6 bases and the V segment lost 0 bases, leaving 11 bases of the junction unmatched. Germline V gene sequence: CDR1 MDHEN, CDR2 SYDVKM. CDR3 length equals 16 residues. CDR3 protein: CASSLWVGGSIGEQYF. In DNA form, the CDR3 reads TGTGCCAGCAGTTTATGGGTAGGCGGGAGTATTGGCGAGCAGTACTTC.

The CDR3 protein is CASDSGNTIYF. CDR3 DNA sequence: TGTGCCAGTGACTCTGGAAACACCATATATTTT. The chain links TRBV19 to TRBJ1-3; D call uncertain. V dropped 8 bases and J dropped 0 bases, with 2 bases sitting between them. CDR1 and CDR2 from the germline V gene are LNHDA and SQIVND (reference sequence). The CDR3 is made up of 11 amino acids.

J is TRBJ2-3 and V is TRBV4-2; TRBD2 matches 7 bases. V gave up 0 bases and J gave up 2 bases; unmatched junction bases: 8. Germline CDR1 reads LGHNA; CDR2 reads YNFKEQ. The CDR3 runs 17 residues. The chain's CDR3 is CASSQDYGRFLTDTQYF. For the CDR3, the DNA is TGTGCCAGCAGCCAAGATTACGGGAGGTTCCTCACAGATACGCAGTATTTT.

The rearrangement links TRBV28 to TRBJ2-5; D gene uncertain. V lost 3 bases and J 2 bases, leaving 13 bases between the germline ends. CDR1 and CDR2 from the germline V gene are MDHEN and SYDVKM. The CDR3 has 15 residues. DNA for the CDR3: TGTGCCAGCAGTTTGGCTTTCGGCAGTCAAGAGACCCAGTACTTC. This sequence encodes CASSLAFGSQETQYF.

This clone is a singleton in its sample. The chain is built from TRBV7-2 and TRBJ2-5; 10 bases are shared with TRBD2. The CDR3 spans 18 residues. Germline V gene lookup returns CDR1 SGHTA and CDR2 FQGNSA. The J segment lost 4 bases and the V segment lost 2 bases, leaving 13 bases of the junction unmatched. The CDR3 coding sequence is TGTGCCAGCAGCTTAAGCCTAGCGGGAGTAGGTAGTGTAGAGACCCAGTACTTC. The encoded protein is CASSLSLAGVGSVETQYF.

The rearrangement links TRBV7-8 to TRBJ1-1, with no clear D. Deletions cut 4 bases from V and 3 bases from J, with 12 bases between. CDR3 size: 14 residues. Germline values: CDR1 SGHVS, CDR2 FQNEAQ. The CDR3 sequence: CASSSGEVYTEAFF. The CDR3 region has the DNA TGTGCCAGCAGCTCCGGCGAGGTTTACACTGAAGCTTTCTTT.

This CDR3 reads CASSDNRGREQFF. The DNA for the CDR3 is TGTGCCAGCAGTGACAACAGAGGGCGTGAGCAGTTCTTC. The chain is built from TRBV2 and TRBJ2-1; D is perhaps TRBD2 (5 bases). V lost 3 bases, J lost 9 bases, and 12 bases lay in between. CDR1 is SNHLY, CDR2 FYNNEI, per germline. The CDR3 contains 13 residues.

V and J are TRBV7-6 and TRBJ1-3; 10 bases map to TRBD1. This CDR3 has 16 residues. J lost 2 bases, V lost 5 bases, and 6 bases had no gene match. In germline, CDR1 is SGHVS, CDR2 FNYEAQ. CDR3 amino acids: CASSTRQGAPGNTIYF. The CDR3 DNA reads TGTGCCAGCAGCACCAGACAGGGGGCGCCTGGAAACACCATATATTTT.

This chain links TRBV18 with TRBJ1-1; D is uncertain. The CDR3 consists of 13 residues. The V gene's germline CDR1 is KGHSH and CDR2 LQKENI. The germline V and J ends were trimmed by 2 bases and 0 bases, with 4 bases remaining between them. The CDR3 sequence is CASSPDMNTEAFF. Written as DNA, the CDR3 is TGTGCCAGCTCACCAGATATGAACACTGAAGCTTTCTTT.

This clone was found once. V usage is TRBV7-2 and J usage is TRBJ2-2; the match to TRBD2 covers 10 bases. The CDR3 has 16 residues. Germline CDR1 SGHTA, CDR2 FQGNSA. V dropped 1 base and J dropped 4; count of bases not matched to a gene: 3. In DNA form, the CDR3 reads TGTGCCAGCAGCTTAGAACTAGCGGGACGCACCGGGGAGCTGTTTTTT. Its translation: CASSLELAGRTGELFF. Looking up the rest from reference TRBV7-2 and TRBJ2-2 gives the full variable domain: GAGVSQSPSNKVTEKGKDVELRCDPISGHTALYWYRQSLGQGLEFLIYFQGNSAPDKSGLPSDRFSAERTGGSVSTLTIQRTQQEDSAVYLCASSLELAGRTGELFFGEGSRLTVL.

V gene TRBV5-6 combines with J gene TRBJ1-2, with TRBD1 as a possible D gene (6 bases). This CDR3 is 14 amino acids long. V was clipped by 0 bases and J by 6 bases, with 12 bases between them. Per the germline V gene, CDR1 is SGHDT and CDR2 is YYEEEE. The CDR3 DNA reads TGTGCCAGCAGCTTGGAATGGGGGGCTGATGGCTACACCTTC. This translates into CASSLEWGADGYTF.